The 11 T cell receptor beta chains given below trace back to one sample, sequenced in a study of OX40 agonist ivuxolimab in advanced cancers. Generated by immunoSEQ multiplex PCR, the TCRdb table keeps only in-frame clones and is missing some. The table lists tens of thousands of clones, around nine tenths of them singletons. This specimen was CD4+ or CD8+ T cells sorted from blood, taken in a trial of the OX40 agonist ivuxolimab. The origin of the receptors is an adult with an advanced solid tumor such as melanoma, head and neck, liver or kidney cancer.

The rearrangement joins TRBV10-3 to TRBJ2-2; possibly TRBD2 for D (5 bases). Germline CDR1 reads ENHRY; CDR2 reads SYGVKD. V was shortened by 7 bases and J by 5 bases, with 17 bases between the two germline ends. This CDR3 is 15 amino acids long. CDR3 bases: TGTGCCATCACCCCCGGGATCGGGCGGACCGGGGAGCTGTTTTTT. This codes for CAITPGIGRTGELFF.

In this sample, this clone turned up a few times. V and J are TRBV21-1 and TRBJ2-1; TRBD2 reflects the table's D call only, with no check against the DNA. TRBV21-1 is shown as a pseudogene. The CDR3 runs to 15 residues. The DNA for the CDR3 is TGTGCCAGCAGCAAAAGGGCTAGCGGAAATTATGAGCAGTTCTTC. It translates to CASSKRASGNYEQFF.

The CDR3 loop is CASSIPGRPYNEQFF. The CDR3 bases are TGTGCCAGTAGTATCCCAGGGAGACCTTACAATGAGCAGTTCTTC. The chain combines TRBV19 with TRBJ2-1; either TRBD1 or TRBD2 may fit D (5 bases each). V gave up 3 bases and J gave up 4 bases, with 13 bases separating them. Germline CDR1 and CDR2: LNHDA and SQIVND (reference sequence). CDR3 size: 15 residues.

The chain carries TRBV11-3 and TRBJ2-3; D tentatively reads TRBD1 or TRBD2 (5 bases each). There are 16 residues in the CDR3. Germline CDR1 is SGHNT and CDR2 is YENEEA. V was pared by 2 bases and J by 0 bases, with 12 bases between. The CDR3 DNA follows: TGTGCCAGCAGCTTATCTGGGGGTGGTAGCACAGATACGCAGTATTTT. As protein: CASSLSGGGSTDTQYF.

The chain carries TRBV7-9 and TRBJ2-5; 11 positions agree with TRBD2. The CDR3 is made up of 16 amino acids. Germline V gene sequence: CDR1 SEHNR, CDR2 FQNEAQ (reference sequence). Trimming removed 1 base from V and 2 bases from J; junction bases left unmatched: 3. CDR3 amino acids: CASSLGLAGPQETQYF. The CDR3 DNA follows: TGTGCCAGCAGCTTAGGACTAGCGGGACCGCAAGAGACCCAGTACTTC.

This sequence joins TRBV5-5 and TRBJ1-3; D is perhaps TRBD1 (5 bases). The CDR3 runs to 16 residues. Germline V CDR1 and CDR2: SGHKS, YYEKEE (reference sequence). The CDR3 loop is CAIRPRGLTLGNTIYF. In DNA, the CDR3 is TGTGCTATCAGGCCGCGGGGACTCACGTTAGGAAACACCATATATTTT.

The J gene is TRBJ1-2, the V gene TRBV11-2; D is ambiguous. The CDR3 length is 11 residues. Trimming took off 11 bases at V and 7 bases at J, with 14 bases between the two ends. Germline V gives CDR1 SGHAT, CDR2 FQNNGV. The CDR3 nucleotides read TGTGCCCTTTTGGTCGGCAGTGGCTACACCTTC. Translating gives CALLVGSGYTF.

This clone turned up a few times. V is TRBV4-2 and J is TRBJ1-1; D is unresolved. The CDR3 covers 13 residues. With 1 base removed from V and 0 bases from J, the gap between germline ends came to 3 bases. CDR1 and CDR2 from the germline V gene are LGHNA and YNFKEQ. CDR3 sequence reads: CASSQVLNTEAFF. For the CDR3, the DNA is TGTGCCAGCAGCCAAGTCCTGAACACTGAAGCTTTCTTT.

This clone was detected once. The chain is built from TRBV7-9 and TRBJ2-1, with D perhaps matching TRBD1 or TRBD2 (5 bases each). The germline V and J ends were trimmed by 4 bases and 7 bases, with 23 bases remaining between them. Per the germline V gene, CDR1 is SEHNR and CDR2 is FQNEAQ (reference sequence). There are 17 residues in the CDR3. CDR3 loop: CASSSGIVRPGYNEQFF. Written as DNA, the CDR3 is TGTGCCAGCAGCTCAGGGATCGTGAGGCCGGGGTATAATGAGCAGTTCTTC.

The chain links TRBV4-1 to TRBJ2-7, with 8 bases lining up with TRBD1. The CDR3 length is 15 residues. V gave up 4 bases and J gave up 3 bases; unmatched junction bases: 8. Per the germline V gene, CDR1 is MGHRA and CDR2 is YSYEKL. Here the CDR3 DNA reads TGCGCCAGCAGCCCACACGGGACAGGCGACTACGAGCAGTACTTC. Protein sequence: CASSPHGTGDYEQYF.

The CDR3 region is CASSIGDSSYEQYF. The CDR3, as DNA: TGTGCCAGTAGTATCGGGGACAGCTCCTACGAGCAGTACTTC. The chain is built from TRBV19 and TRBJ2-7; 7 bases are shared with TRBD1. Germline V lookup: CDR1 LNHDA, CDR2 SQIVND (reference sequence). V was clipped by 3 bases and J by 0 bases; unmatched bases: 2. The CDR3 totals 14 residues.